Presented here are 21 T cell receptor beta chains from one specimen sequenced in a study of CD8 T cells in ankylosing spondylitis. A single record per CDR3 protein comes from TCRdb applying MiXCR to the 5' RACE reads. Altogether approximately 150,000 distinct CDR3 sequences are present, about a third being singletons, with the ten largest covering approximately 6%. Sequencing used synovial fluid, either unsorted or a sorted T cell fraction (not recorded which). The receptor source for this set is a male donor with ankylosing spondylitis.

The V gene is TRBV28, the J gene TRBJ2-1, with 10 bases aligning to TRBD2. This CDR3 is built from 20 residues. V was pared by 2 bases and J by 6 bases, with 19 bases of the junction left unmatched. Germline CDR1 MDHEN, CDR2 SYDVKM. This CDR3 is CASSLGYRQRSGRASNEQFF. CDR3 DNA sequence: TGTGCCAGCAGTTTAGGCTATAGACAGAGGAGCGGGAGGGCCTCCAATGAGCAGTTCTTC. The complete variable domain, with remaining parts taken from reference TRBV28 and TRBJ2-1, reads DVKVTQSSRYLVKRTGEKVFLECVQDMDHENMFWYRQDPGLGLRLIYFSYDVKMKEKGDIPEGYSVSREKKERFSLILESASTNQTSMYLCASSLGYRQRSGRASNEQFFGPGTRLTVL.

The chain recombines TRBV20-1 with TRBJ2-7, with a tentative D call TRBD1 (5 bases). Germline loops: CDR1 DFQATT, CDR2 SNEGSKA (reference sequence). V was cut by 3 bases and J by 4 bases, with 13 bases left in between. The CDR3 length is 13 residues. CDR3 sequence: CSARHRTIYEQYF. The CDR3 coding sequence is TGCAGTGCTAGGCACAGGACGATATACGAGCAGTACTTC.

This chain links TRBV11-2 with TRBJ2-1; 9 bases are shared with TRBD2. V was clipped by 2 bases and J by 8 bases; unmatched bases: 7. The CDR3 has 15 amino acids. Germline CDR1 and CDR2: SGHAT and FQNNGV. The CDR3: CASSLSGGLIYEQFF. The CDR3 region has the DNA TGTGCCAGCAGCTTAAGCGGGGGGCTTATATATGAGCAGTTCTTC.

This clonotype has a count of ten or more. The chain recombines TRBV7-6 with TRBJ2-7; D is possibly TRBD2 (7 bases). The CDR3 length is 13 residues. From germline, CDR1 is SGHVS and CDR2 FNYEAQ. Deletions cut 5 bases from V and 6 bases from J, with 14 bases between. The CDR3 loop reads CASSPREGGEQYF. The CDR3, as DNA: TGTGCCAGCAGCCCTAGGGAGGGGGGCGAGCAGTACTTC.

This clonotype came up a few times. This chain connects TRBV16 to TRBJ2-6; 7 nucleotides match TRBD1. This CDR3 contains 16 residues. Germline V gives CDR1 KGHSY, CDR2 FQNENV. The trim removed 3 bases at V and 2 bases at J, leaving 4 bases unmatched. For the CDR3, the DNA is TGTGCCAGCAGCCAGACACAGGGGACTGGGGCCAACGTCCTGACTTTC. Protein product: CASSQTQGTGANVLTF.

This clonotype was detected a few times. The chain is built from TRBV20-1 and TRBJ1-6, with 8 nucleotides matching TRBD1. This CDR3 has 18 amino acids. Germline V lookup: CDR1 DFQATT, CDR2 SNEGSKA (reference sequence). V lost 5 bases to trimming and J lost 9 bases; unmatched junction nucleotides: 21. The CDR3 DNA reads as TGCAGTGCTGGAAATTCCCCGGGACAGGCCAGAACGGGTTCACCCCTCCACTTT. It is translated as CSAGNSPGQARTGSPLHF.

This clonotype was observed a handful of times. The J gene is TRBJ2-7, the V gene TRBV6-2 or TRBV6-3; TRBD1 matches 7 bases. V lost 5 bases to trimming and J lost 0 bases; unmatched junction nucleotides: 7. The CDR3 runs to 15 residues. Germline CDR1 reads MNHEY; CDR2 reads SVGEGT. The CDR3 DNA follows: TGTGCCAGCAGTAATCCGGGACAGAGCTCCTACGAGCAGTACTTC. Its protein product is CASSNPGQSSYEQYF.

The chain recombines TRBV7-9 with TRBJ2-5; 13 nucleotides align to TRBD2. With V trimmed by 6 bases and J by 5 bases, 12 bases remained unmatched. This CDR3 contains 17 residues. In germline, CDR1 is SEHNR, CDR2 FQNEAQ (reference sequence). The DNA of the CDR3 is TGTGCCAGCAGTCCTCAACTAGCGGGGGGGCCCTTTGAGACCCAGTACTTC. It translates to CASSPQLAGGPFETQYF.

This clonotype was seen a few times. This chain links TRBV4-2 with TRBJ1-2; D is undetermined. The germline V and J ends were trimmed by 4 bases and 0 bases, with 12 bases remaining between them. This CDR3 has 15 residues. Germline assignment: CDR1 LGHNA and CDR2 YNFKEQ. CDR3 residues: CASSREKGTNYGYTF. In DNA, the CDR3 is TGTGCCAGCAGCCGGGAGAAAGGGACTAACTATGGCTACACCTTC.

V usage is TRBV7-9 and J usage is TRBJ2-1; 7 bases are a match to TRBD1. Germline-derived CDR1 and CDR2 are SEHNR and FQNEAQ (reference sequence). Trimming removed 2 bases from V and 3 bases from J; junction bases left unmatched: 4. The CDR3 sequence is 15 residues long. The CDR3 nucleotides read TGTGCCAGCAGCTTACCGGGACAGAGCTACAATGAGCAGTTCTTC. This translates into CASSLPGQSYNEQFF.

This clonotype was seen at least ten times. The V call is TRBV4-2, the J call TRBJ2-1, with a weak D call TRBD2 (6 bases). The length of the CDR3 is 14 residues. Trimming cost V 4 bases and J 0 bases, with 7 bases left between them. Germline CDR1 is LGHNA and CDR2 is YNFKEQ. The CDR3 DNA reads as TGTGCCAGCAGCCCGCGGGACTCCTACAATGAGCAGTTCTTC. This gives the protein CASSPRDSYNEQFF.

The J gene is TRBJ2-2, the V gene TRBV5-1; D not resolved. Trimming cost V 1 base and J 4 bases, with 11 bases left between them. Per the germline V gene, CDR1 is SGHRS and CDR2 is YFSETQ. This CDR3 is built from 15 residues. Written as DNA, the CDR3 is TGCGCCAGCAGCTTGCGCCAACCCGGCACCGGGGAGCTGTTTTTT. This encodes CASSLRQPGTGELFF.

The V gene is TRBV7-9, the J gene TRBJ2-7; D possibly corresponds to TRBD2 (5 bases). Germline-derived CDR1 and CDR2 are SEHNR and FQNEAQ (reference sequence). V was cut by 4 bases and J by 2 bases, with 15 bases left in between. The CDR3 sequence is 15 residues long. The CDR3 DNA follows: TGTGCCAGCAGCTACGCCCCTAGCATTGCCTACGAGCAGTACTTC. Translating it yields CASSYAPSIAYEQYF.

The sample holds a few counts of this clonotype. A single base is all that separates this from a far larger clone, so a read error is likely. This chain links TRBV20-1 with TRBJ2-5, with D perhaps matching TRBD2 (6 bases). The CDR3 covers 12 residues. CDR1 and CDR2 from the germline V gene are DFQATT and SNEGSKA (reference sequence). V lost 0 bases to trimming and J lost 4 bases, with 6 bases between them. CDR3 amino acids: CSAREGGETQYF. CDR3 sequence (DNA): TGCAGTGCTAGAGAGGGGGGAGAGACCCAGTACTTC.

This clonotype has only one observation. The chain recombines TRBV5-1 with TRBJ1-2; TRBD1 matches at 9 bases. Germline trimming cut 4 bases from V and 3 bases from J; bases unmatched to any gene: 13. CDR3 size: 17 residues. The germline CDR1 and CDR2 sequences are SGHRS and YFSETQ. The CDR3 spells CASSRTGQGPWDYGYTF. Here the CDR3 DNA reads TGCGCCAGCAGCCGGACCGGACAGGGGCCCTGGGACTATGGCTACACCTTC.

Only a few counts were recorded for this clonotype. The chain uses TRBV10-3 and TRBJ2-7; TRBD1 or TRBD2 may be the D gene (5 bases each). From germline, CDR1 is ENHRY and CDR2 SYGVKD. The CDR3 consists of 12 residues. Trimming stripped 5 bases from V and 5 bases from J, with 10 bases between. The chain's CDR3 is CAISRDANEQYF. CDR3 DNA sequence: TGTGCCATCAGTAGGGACGCCAACGAGCAGTACTTC.

There are many counts of this clonotype. The J gene is TRBJ1-5, the V gene TRBV6-6, with D unresolved. This CDR3 is 12 amino acids long. From germline, CDR1 is MNHNY and CDR2 SVGAGI (reference sequence). V was shortened by 3 bases and J by 7 bases, with 7 bases between the two germline ends. Here the CDR3 reads CASSYMDQPQHF. The CDR3 coding sequence is TGTGCCAGCAGTTATATGGACCAGCCCCAGCATTTT.

The chain recombines TRBV7-2 with TRBJ2-7, with D uncertain. The V end was cut by 5 bases, the J end by 4 bases, with 15 bases between. CDR1 and CDR2 from the germline V gene are SGHTA and FQGNSA. This CDR3 has 14 amino acids. Here the CDR3 DNA reads TGTGCCAGCAGCACCTACCAACGAACATACGAGCAGTACTTC. This sequence encodes CASSTYQRTYEQYF.

This clonotype was detected a few times. The gene calls are TRBV20-1 and TRBJ2-1; TRBD2 matches at 9 bases. Trimming took 5 bases from V and 8 from J; bases not matched to a gene: 22. Germline values: CDR1 DFQATT, CDR2 SNEGSKA (reference sequence). CDR3 size: 18 residues. CDR3 residues: CSAAPAVRKASGIDEQFF. DNA for the CDR3: TGCAGTGCTGCACCGGCGGTTCGTAAGGCTAGCGGGATCGATGAGCAGTTCTTC.

In DNA form, the CDR3 reads TGTGCCAGCAGCTTGGTTTACGGGCCTCATCAGCCCCAGCATTTT. This translates into CASSLVYGPHQPQHF. V gene TRBV7-6 combines with J gene TRBJ1-5; D not certain. Deletions cut 3 bases from V and 5 bases from J, with 14 bases between. CDR1 SGHVS and CDR2 FNYEAQ come from the germline V gene. The CDR3 sequence is 15 residues long.

In this sample, this clonotype turned up once. The rearrangement uses TRBV5-6 and TRBJ1-2; D is unclear. V lost 0 bases to trimming and J lost 2 bases, with 8 bases between them. CDR3 length equals 14 residues. Germline CDR1 SGHDT, CDR2 YYEEEE. DNA of the CDR3: TGTGCCAGCAGCTTGGTCGAACGGAACTATGGCTACACCTTC. Its translation is CASSLVERNYGYTF.